These 16 T cell receptor beta chains originate from one sample sequenced in a study of CD8+CD57+ T cells in acquired aplastic anemia. Whoever was chosen for sequencing had shown CD8+CD57+ cell expansion by flow cytometry. Genomic DNA was employed as the template in profiling TCR beta VDJ and CDR3. TCRdb re-called the reads through MiXCR, storing one row per CDR3 protein. The sample has more than 150,000 distinct CDR3 sequences; around 43% are singletons. Material for sequencing was sorted CD4+, CD8+, or CD8+CD57+ T cells (not recorded which) from PBMCs. All receptors derive from a human donor with aplastic anemia.

This clonotype was counted many times. The V call is TRBV5-1, the J call TRBJ2-6; D not resolved. The germline gives CDR1 SGHRS, CDR2 YFSETQ. CDR3 length: 16 amino acids. V shed 0 bases and J shed 2 bases, with 9 bases lying between them. The CDR3: CASSLATHTGANVLTF. CDR3 DNA sequence: TGCGCCAGCAGCTTGGCTACGCACACTGGGGCCAACGTCCTGACTTTC.

This clonotype was observed a few times. CDR3 loop: CATRTGTNEQFF. The CDR3, as DNA: TGTGCCACGCGGACAGGGACCAATGAGCAGTTCTTC. V usage is TRBV10-3 and J usage is TRBJ2-1; 8 bases are shared with TRBD1. J was trimmed by 6 bases and V by 10 bases; bases with no gene match: 5. The CDR3 has 12 residues. CDR1 is ENHRY and CDR2 is SYGVKD in the germline V gene.

CDR3: CSVVLGGRGAFF. DNA for the CDR3: TGCAGCGTTGTATTGGGTGGCAGGGGAGCTTTCTTT. The chain is built from TRBV29-1 and TRBJ1-1; a possible D gene is TRBD1 (6 bases). V was cut by 4 bases and J by 10 bases, with 16 bases left in between. The CDR3 totals 12 residues. The germline V gene has CDR1 SQVTM and CDR2 ANQGSEA.

The table lists this clonotype with many counts. This sequence joins TRBV20-1 and TRBJ2-1; 8 bases are shared with TRBD2. CDR1 and CDR2 (germline): DFQATT, SNEGSKA (reference sequence). Trimming at V came to 6 bases and at J to 7 bases, leaving 8 bases not matched to a gene. The CDR3 is 13 amino acids. The CDR3 nucleotides read TGCAGTGCGGGCCGGGGACTAGGAAATGAGCAGTTCTTC. Its translation: CSAGRGLGNEQFF.

This clonotype has a handful of counts. The rearrangement uses TRBV27 and TRBJ2-3; 9 nucleotides match TRBD1. Trimming removed 6 bases from V and 11 bases from J; junction bases left unmatched: 6. Germline CDR1 and CDR2: MNHEY and SMNVEV (reference sequence). The CDR3 spans 12 residues. CDR3 sequence (DNA): TGTGCCAGCAGCACAGGGGGCCGGGGGCAGTATTTT. This translates into CASSTGGRGQYF.

This clonotype came up many times. The J gene is TRBJ2-3, the V gene TRBV20-1, with TRBD1 identical over 9 bases. Germline CDR1 and CDR2: DFQATT and SNEGSKA (reference sequence). CDR3 length equals 15 residues. V was pared by 3 bases and J by 1 base, with 5 bases of the junction left unmatched. This chain's CDR3 is CSASLDRGRTDTQYF. The CDR3 DNA sequence: TGCAGTGCTAGCCTGGACAGGGGTCGCACAGATACGCAGTATTTT.

This clonotype was seen repeatedly, ten times or more. The rearrangement uses TRBV11-2 and TRBJ2-6; weak D call: TRBD1 (6 bases). This CDR3 comprises 15 residues. V was pared by 6 bases and J by 2 bases, with 11 bases between. Germline CDR1 SGHAT, CDR2 FQNNGV. The CDR3 reads CASRIEGAGANVLTF. The CDR3 coding sequence is TGTGCCAGCAGAATTGAGGGGGCTGGGGCCAACGTCCTGACTTTC.

The V and J genes are TRBV9 and TRBJ1-2; D is perhaps TRBD1 (6 bases). The germline V gene has CDR1 SGDLS and CDR2 YYNGEE. V shed 5 bases and J shed 7 bases, with 15 bases lying between them. This CDR3 contains 13 residues. CDR3 DNA sequence: TGTGCCAGCAGAGACAGGACGTTACTTGGCTACACCTTC. Protein: CASRDRTLLGYTF.

The rearrangement uses TRBV19 and TRBJ2-5, with TRBD1 identical over 9 bases. V was pared by 9 bases and J by 11 bases, with 16 bases of the junction left unmatched. The CDR3 consists of 14 residues. The germline V gene has CDR1 LNHDA and CDR2 SQIVND (reference sequence). CDR3 DNA sequence: TGTGCCAGCTCACCAAGAACAGGGGGCAATGAGCAGTACTTC. This codes for CASSPRTGGNEQYF.

This clonotype was seen repeatedly, ten times or more. The rearrangement links TRBV19 to TRBJ2-3; D is possibly TRBD1 (6 bases). The CDR3 sequence is 16 residues long. Germline CDR1 and CDR2: LNHDA and SQIVND (reference sequence). Deletions cut 4 bases from V and 0 bases from J, with 14 bases between. The CDR3 is CASSSPGTPSTDTQYF. The CDR3 DNA is TGTGCCAGTAGTAGCCCCGGGACACCTAGCACAGATACGCAGTATTTT. Full variable domain (outside the CDR3, taken from reference TRBV19 and TRBJ2-3): DGGITQSPKYLFRKEGQNVTLSCEQNLNHDAMYWYRQDPGQGLRLIYYSQIVNDFQKGDIAEGYSVSREKKESFPLTVTSAQKNPTAFYLCASSSPGTPSTDTQYFGPGTRLTVL.

The sample holds many counts of this clonotype. This CDR3 is CASSTVLYGEQFF. DNA of the CDR3: TGTGCCAGCAGCACCGTCCTCTACGGTGAGCAGTTCTTC. This sequence joins TRBV5-4 and TRBJ2-1; D ambiguous. The CDR3 sequence is 13 residues long. Per the germline V gene, CDR1 is SGHNT and CDR2 is YYREEE (reference sequence). V dropped 4 bases and J dropped 9 bases, with 14 bases sitting between them.

This clonotype was counted a few times. A much larger clonotype is one base distant, so this may be a read error. This chain links TRBV11-2 with TRBJ2-1, with D unclear. The CDR3 runs 14 residues. Per the germline V gene, CDR1 is SGHAT and CDR2 is FQNNGV. CDR3 amino acids: CASSPNARYNERFF. CDR3 coding DNA: TGTGCCAGCAGCCCGAACGCCCGATACAATGAGCGGTTCTTC.

This clonotype was seen ten or more times. The chain combines TRBV20-1 with TRBJ1-6; 11 bases fit TRBD1. CDR1 and CDR2 (germline): DFQATT, SNEGSKA (reference sequence). The CDR3 has 14 residues. The J segment lost 10 bases and the V segment lost 6 bases, leaving 8 bases of the junction unmatched. The CDR3 protein is CSARTGGVGSPLHF. The CDR3 DNA sequence: TGCAGTGCGAGGACAGGGGGCGTCGGGTCACCCCTCCACTTT.

This clonotype was counted ten times or more. The chain combines TRBV18 with TRBJ2-7; the D gene is possibly TRBD1 (5 bases). This CDR3 is built from 13 residues. Trimming removed 3 bases at V and 6 bases at J, with 12 bases between. The germline V gene encodes CDR1 KGHSH and CDR2 LQKENI. DNA for the CDR3: TGTGCCAGCTCACCCTTAGGGGATGGCGAGCAGTACGTC. Translating it yields CASSPLGDGEQYV.

Of note for this clonotype: One end of the junction varies from germline; a read error may be responsible. The J gene is TRBJ1-2, the V gene TRBV6-1, with D possibly TRBD1 on 5 matching bases. Per germline, CDR1 MNHNS and CDR2 SASEGT. The CDR3 sequence is 12 residues long. Here the CDR3 reads CASREANYGYTF. The CDR3 coding sequence is TGCGCCAGCAGGGAAGCTAACTATGGCTACACCTTC.

This clonotype was recorded once. An end of the junction does not agree with germline; a read error may underlie this. In DNA, the CDR3 is TGTGCCAGCCGCGCACCCGGGGGAACCAGGAACACTGAGGCTTTCTTT. It yields the protein CASRAPGGTRNTEAFF. The chain links TRBV5-4 to TRBJ1-1, with D perhaps matching TRBD1 (5 bases). Germline V lookup: CDR1 SGHNT, CDR2 YYREEE (reference sequence). The CDR3 spans 16 residues.